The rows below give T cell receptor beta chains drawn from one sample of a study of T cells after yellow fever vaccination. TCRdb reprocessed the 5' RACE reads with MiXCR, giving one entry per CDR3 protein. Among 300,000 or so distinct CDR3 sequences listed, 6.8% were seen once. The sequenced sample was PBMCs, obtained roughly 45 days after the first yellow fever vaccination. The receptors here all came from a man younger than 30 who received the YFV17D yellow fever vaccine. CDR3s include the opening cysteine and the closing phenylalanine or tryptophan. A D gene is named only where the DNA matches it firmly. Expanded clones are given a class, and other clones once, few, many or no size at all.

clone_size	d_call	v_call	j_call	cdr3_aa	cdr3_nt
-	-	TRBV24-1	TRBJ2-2	CATSDFGGARTGELFF	TGTGCCACCAGTGATTTTGGAGGGGCGAGGACCGGGGAGCTGTTTTTT
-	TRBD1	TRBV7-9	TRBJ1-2	CASIKATGDNGYTF	TGTGCCAGCATTAAGGCGACAGGGGATAATGGCTACACCTTC
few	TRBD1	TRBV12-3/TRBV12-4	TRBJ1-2	CASSKGQVYGYTF	TGTGCCAGCAGTAAAGGACAGGTCTATGGCTACACCTTC
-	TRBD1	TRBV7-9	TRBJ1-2	CASSSLRDRGLRGYTF	TGTGCCAGCAGCTCACTCCGGGACAGGGGACTTAGGGGCTACACCTTC
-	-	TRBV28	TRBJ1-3	CASTPGGPVSGNTIYF	TGTGCCAGCACACCCGGGGGGCCGGTTTCTGGAAACACCATATATTTT
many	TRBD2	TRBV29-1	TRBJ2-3	CSVEVWSGGQSTDTQYF	TGCAGCGTTGAAGTCTGGAGCGGGGGCCAAAGCACAGATACGCAGTATTTT
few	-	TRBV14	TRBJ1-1	CASSQPGRREAFF	TGTGCCAGCAGCCAACCGGGACGGAGAGAAGCTTTCTTT
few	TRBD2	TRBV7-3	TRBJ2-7	CASSLSGGRPYEQYF	TGTGCCAGCAGCCTGTCGGGGGGGCGCCCCTACGAGCAGTACTTC
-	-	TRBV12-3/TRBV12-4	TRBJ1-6	CASGQYNSPLHF	TGTGCCAGCGGACAGTATAATTCACCCCTCCACTTT
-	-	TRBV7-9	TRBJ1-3	CASSSTRGNTIYF	TGTGCCAGCAGCTCGACCCGTGGAAACACCATATATTTT
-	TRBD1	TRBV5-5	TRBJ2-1	CASSPRTGPLDEQFF	TGTGCCAGCAGCCCGCGGACAGGGCCTCTCGATGAGCAGTTCTTC
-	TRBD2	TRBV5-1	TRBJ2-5	CASTGTSGGASETQYF	TGCGCCAGCACCGGGACTAGCGGGGGGGCGTCAGAGACCCAGTACTTC
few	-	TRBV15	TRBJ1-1	CATSRDNGRDTEAFF	TGTGCCACCAGCAGAGATAACGGTCGCGACACTGAAGCTTTCTTT
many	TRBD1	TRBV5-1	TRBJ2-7	CASSPGQGHSYEQYF	TGCGCCAGCAGCCCAGGACAGGGTCATTCCTACGAGCAGTACTTC
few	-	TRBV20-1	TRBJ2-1	CSASLALRKNEQFF	TGCAGTGCTAGCCTAGCTTTAAGGAAGAATGAGCAGTTCTTC
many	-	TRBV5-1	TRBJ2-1	CASSLEAGARTFF	TGCGCCAGCAGCTTGGAGGCTGGGGCTAGGACGTTCTTC
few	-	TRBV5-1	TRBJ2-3	CASSPLTNTDTQYF	TGCGCCAGCAGCCCCCTGACTAACACAGATACGCAGTATTTT
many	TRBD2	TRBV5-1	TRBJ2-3	CASSILAGGLPDTQYF	TGCGCCAGCAGCATACTAGCGGGGGGGTTGCCAGATACGCAGTATTTT
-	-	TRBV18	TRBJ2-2	CASSPNLATGPTNTGELFF	TGTGCCAGCTCACCGAACCTTGCGACAGGCCCCACGAACACCGGGGAGCTGTTTTTT
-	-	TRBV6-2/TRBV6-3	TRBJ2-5	CASSNSGTQYF	TGTGCCAGCAGTAACTCAGGGACCCAGTACTTC
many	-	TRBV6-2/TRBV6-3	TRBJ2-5	CASSYSGTTQYF	TGTGCCAGCAGTTACTCAGGGACGACCCAGTACTTC
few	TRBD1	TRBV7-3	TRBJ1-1	CASSPGTGRAFF	TGTGCCAGCAGCCCTGGGACAGGAAGGGCTTTCTTT
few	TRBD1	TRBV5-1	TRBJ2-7	CASAFGVAGQGSEQYF	TGCGCCAGCGCCTTTGGCGTGGCGGGACAGGGTTCCGAGCAGTACTTC
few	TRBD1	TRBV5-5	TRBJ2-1	CASRTGTGGHEQFF	TGTGCCAGCAGAACCGGGACAGGGGGTCATGAGCAGTTCTTC
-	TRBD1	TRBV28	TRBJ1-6	CASSLAGTGVSPLHF	TGTGCCAGCAGTTTGGCGGGGACAGGCGTTTCACCCCTCCACTTT
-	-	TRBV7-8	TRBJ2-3	CASSLGRWRADTQYF	TGTGCCAGCAGCTTAGGGAGATGGAGGGCAGATACGCAGTATTTT
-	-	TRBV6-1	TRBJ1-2	CASSEAWGSGYTF	TGTGCCAGCAGTGAAGCATGGGGTAGTGGCTACACCTTC
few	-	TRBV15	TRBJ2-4	CATSRPPGNIQYF	TGTGCCACCAGCAGACCCCCGGGAAACATTCAGTACTTC
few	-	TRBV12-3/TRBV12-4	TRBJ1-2	CANGNALANYGYTF	TGTGCCAACGGGAATGCTTTAGCTAACTATGGCTACACCTTC
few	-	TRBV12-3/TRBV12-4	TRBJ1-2	CASSYGIGDYGYTF	TGTGCCAGCAGTTACGGAATAGGGGACTATGGCTACACCTTC
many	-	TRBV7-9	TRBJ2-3	CASSPLDTQYF	TGTGCCAGCAGCCCACTAGATACGCAGTATTTT
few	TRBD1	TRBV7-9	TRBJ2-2	CASSFGQGTGELFF	TGTGCCAGCAGCTTTGGACAGGGCACCGGGGAGCTGTTTTTT
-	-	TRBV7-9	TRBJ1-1	CASSRAGNTEAFF	TGTGCCAGCAGCCGAGCCGGGAACACTGAAGCTTTCTTT
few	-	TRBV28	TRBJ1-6	CASSFPTSSYNSPLHF	TGTGCCAGCAGTTTCCCGACTAGCTCCTATAATTCACCCCTCCACTTT
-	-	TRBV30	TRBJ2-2	CAWSRWDISRNTGELFF	TGTGCCTGGAGTCGTTGGGACATTAGTAGGAACACCGGGGAGCTGTTTTTT
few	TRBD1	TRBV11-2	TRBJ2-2	CASSLIVGGQGDAGELFF	TGTGCCAGCAGCTTAATAGTGGGGGGACAGGGGGACGCCGGGGAGCTGTTTTTT
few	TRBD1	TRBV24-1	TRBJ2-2	CATSDAGQGSGELFF	TGTGCCACCAGTGACGCGGGACAGGGGTCCGGGGAGCTGTTTTTT
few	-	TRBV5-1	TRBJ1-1	CASSYGQSTEAFF	TGCGCCAGCAGCTACGGACAGTCCACTGAAGCTTTCTTT
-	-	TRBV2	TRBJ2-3	CASSEDRPTDTQYF	TGTGCCAGCAGTGAAGACAGACCCACAGATACGCAGTATTTT
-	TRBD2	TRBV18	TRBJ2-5	CASSPPSGGETQYF	TGTGCCAGCTCACCTCCATCGGGGGGAGAGACCCAGTACTTC
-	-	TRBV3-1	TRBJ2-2	CASSQDWNTGELFF	TGTGCCAGCAGCCAAGATTGGAACACCGGGGAGCTGTTTTTT
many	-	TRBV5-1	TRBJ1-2	CASSDDYGYTF	TGCGCCAGCAGCGACGACTATGGCTACACCTTC
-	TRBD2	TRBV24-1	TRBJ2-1	CATSDGGADEQFF	TGTGCCACCAGTGACGGGGGGGCGGATGAGCAGTTCTTC
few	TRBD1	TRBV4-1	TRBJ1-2	CASSQVDRADANYGYTF	TGCGCCAGCAGCCAAGTAGACAGGGCCGACGCTAACTATGGCTACACCTTC
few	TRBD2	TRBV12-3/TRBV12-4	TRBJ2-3	CASLGGGAVDTQYF	TGTGCCAGCCTCGGGGGGGGGGCCGTAGATACGCAGTATTTT